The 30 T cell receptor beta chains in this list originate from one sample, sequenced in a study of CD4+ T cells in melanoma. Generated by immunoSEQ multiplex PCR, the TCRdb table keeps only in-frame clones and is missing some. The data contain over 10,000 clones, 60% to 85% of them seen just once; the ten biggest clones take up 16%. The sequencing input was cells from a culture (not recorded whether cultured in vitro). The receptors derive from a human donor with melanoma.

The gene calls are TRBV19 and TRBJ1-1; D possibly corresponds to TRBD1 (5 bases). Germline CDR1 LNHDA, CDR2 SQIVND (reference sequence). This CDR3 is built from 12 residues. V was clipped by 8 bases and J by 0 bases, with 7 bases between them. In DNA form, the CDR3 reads TGTGCCAGTCAGGGCATGAACACTGAAGCTTTCTTT. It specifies CASQGMNTEAFF.

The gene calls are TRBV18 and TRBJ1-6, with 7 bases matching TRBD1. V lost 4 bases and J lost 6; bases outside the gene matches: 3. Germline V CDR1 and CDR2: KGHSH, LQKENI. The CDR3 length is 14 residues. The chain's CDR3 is CASSRDSFNSPLHF. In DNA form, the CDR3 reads TGTGCCAGCTCACGGGACAGCTTTAATTCACCCCTCCACTTT.

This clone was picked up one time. Here the CDR3 DNA reads TGTGCCTGGAGTGTACGAGGGAACACTGAAGCTTTCTTT. Protein sequence: CAWSVRGNTEAFF. The genes are TRBV30 and TRBJ1-1; no reliable D call. Trimming removed 0 bases at V and 1 base at J, with 6 bases between. CDR3 length: 13 amino acids. Germline values: CDR1 GTSNPN, CDR2 SVGIG (reference sequence).

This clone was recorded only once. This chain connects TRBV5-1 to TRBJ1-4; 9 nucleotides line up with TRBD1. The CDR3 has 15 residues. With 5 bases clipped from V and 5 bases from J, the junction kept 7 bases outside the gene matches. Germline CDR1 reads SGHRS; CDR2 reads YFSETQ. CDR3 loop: CASSRSGTGNEKLFF. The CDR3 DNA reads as TGCGCCAGCAGTCGATCCGGGACAGGGAATGAAAAACTGTTTTTT.

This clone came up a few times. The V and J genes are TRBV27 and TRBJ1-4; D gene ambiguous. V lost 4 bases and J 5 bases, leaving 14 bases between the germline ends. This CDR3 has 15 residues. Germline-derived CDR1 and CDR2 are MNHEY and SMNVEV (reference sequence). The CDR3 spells CASSSRRVGNEKLFF. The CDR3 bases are TGTGCCAGCAGTTCCCGACGAGTAGGGAATGAAAAACTGTTTTTT.

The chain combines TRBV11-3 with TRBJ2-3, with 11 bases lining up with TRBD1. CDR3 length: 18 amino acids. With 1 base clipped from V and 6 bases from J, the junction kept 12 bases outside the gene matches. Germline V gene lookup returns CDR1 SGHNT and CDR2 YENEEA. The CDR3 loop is CASSLVPPGQGGLDTQYF. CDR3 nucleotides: TGTGCCAGCAGCTTAGTTCCTCCGGGACAGGGGGGATTGGATACGCAGTATTTT.

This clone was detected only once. The CDR3 sequence: CASRLAGSTQYF. The CDR3 nucleotides read TGTGCCAGCCGACTAGCGGGGTCTACGCAGTATTTT. The V call is TRBV6-5, the J call TRBJ2-3; 11 nucleotides line up with TRBD2. Looked up from germline, CDR1 is MNHEY and CDR2 is SVGAGI. This CDR3 has 12 residues. V dropped 8 bases and J dropped 8; count of bases not matched to a gene: 3.

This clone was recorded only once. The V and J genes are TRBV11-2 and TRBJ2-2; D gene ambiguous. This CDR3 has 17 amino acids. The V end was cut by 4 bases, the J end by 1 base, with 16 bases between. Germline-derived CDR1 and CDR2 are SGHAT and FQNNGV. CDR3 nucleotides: TGTGCCAGCAGCTCCTCCGCGGATTTTAGGAACACCGGGGAGCTGTTTTTT. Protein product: CASSSSADFRNTGELFF.

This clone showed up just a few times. This CDR3 is CASSPQGLTSGEQYF. The CDR3 nucleotides read TGTGCCAGCAGCCCTCAGGGCCTCACATCTGGCGAGCAGTACTTC. The V gene is TRBV5-8, the J gene TRBJ2-7, with a possible D match to TRBD1 (5 bases). Germline V gives CDR1 SGHTS, CDR2 YDEGEE. V was shortened by 4 bases and J by 6 bases, with 20 bases between the two germline ends. The CDR3 is 15 residues long. Complete variable domain (other parts from reference TRBV5-8 and TRBJ2-7): EAGVTQSPTHLIKTRGQQATLRCSPISGHTSVYWYQQALGLGLQFLLWYDEGEERNRGNFPPRFSGRQFPNYSSELNVNALELEDSALYLCASSPQGLTSGEQYFGPGTRLTVT.

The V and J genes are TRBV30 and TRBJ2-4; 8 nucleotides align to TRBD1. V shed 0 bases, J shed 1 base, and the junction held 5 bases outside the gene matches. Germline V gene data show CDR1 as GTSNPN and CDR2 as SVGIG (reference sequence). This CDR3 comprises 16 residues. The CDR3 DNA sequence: TGTGCCTGGAGTGTACACAGGGGGACGGCCAAAAACATTCAGTACTTC. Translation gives CAWSVHRGTAKNIQYF.

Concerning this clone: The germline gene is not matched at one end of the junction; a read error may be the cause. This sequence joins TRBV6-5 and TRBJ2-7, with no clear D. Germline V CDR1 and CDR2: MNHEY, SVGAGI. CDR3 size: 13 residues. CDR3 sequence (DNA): TGTGCCATCAGTAACGCGCAGGCGCTTGGGGAGTACTTC. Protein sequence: CAISNAQALGEYF.

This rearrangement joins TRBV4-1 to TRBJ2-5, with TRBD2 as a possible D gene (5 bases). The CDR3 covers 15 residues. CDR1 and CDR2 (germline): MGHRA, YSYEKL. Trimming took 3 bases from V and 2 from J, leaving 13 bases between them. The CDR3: CASSHLNRGQETQYF. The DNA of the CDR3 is TGCGCCAGCAGCCACCTGAACAGAGGGCAAGAGACCCAGTACTTC.

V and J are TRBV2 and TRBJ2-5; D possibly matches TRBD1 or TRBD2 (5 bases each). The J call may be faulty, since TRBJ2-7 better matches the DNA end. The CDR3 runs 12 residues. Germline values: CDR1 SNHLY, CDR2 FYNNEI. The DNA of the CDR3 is TGTGCCAGCGAGGGGTTAGGATACGAGCAGTACTTC. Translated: CASEGLGYEQYF.

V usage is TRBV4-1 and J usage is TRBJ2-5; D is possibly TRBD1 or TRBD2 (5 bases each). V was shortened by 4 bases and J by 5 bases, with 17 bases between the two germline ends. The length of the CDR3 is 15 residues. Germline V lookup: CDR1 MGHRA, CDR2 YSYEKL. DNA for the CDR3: TGCGCCAGCAGCCTCGGGGCCGGGGTTCGGGAGACCCAGTACTTC. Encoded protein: CASSLGAGVRETQYF.

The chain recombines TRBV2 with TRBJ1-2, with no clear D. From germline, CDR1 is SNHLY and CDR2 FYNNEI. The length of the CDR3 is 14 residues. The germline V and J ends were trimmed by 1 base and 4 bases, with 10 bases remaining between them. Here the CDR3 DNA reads TGTGCCAGCAGTGAAGGCAACAGCATCTATGGCTACACCTTC. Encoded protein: CASSEGNSIYGYTF.

The CDR3 DNA reads TGTGCCAGCAGCCAAGAGCCAAGCGGGGAGCTGTTTTTT. Translating gives CASSQEPSGELFF. The V gene is TRBV7-8, the J gene TRBJ2-2; D remains unclear. The CDR3 is 13 amino acids. Per the germline V gene, CDR1 is SGHVS and CDR2 is FQNEAQ. Deletions cut 5 bases from V and 7 bases from J, with 11 bases between.

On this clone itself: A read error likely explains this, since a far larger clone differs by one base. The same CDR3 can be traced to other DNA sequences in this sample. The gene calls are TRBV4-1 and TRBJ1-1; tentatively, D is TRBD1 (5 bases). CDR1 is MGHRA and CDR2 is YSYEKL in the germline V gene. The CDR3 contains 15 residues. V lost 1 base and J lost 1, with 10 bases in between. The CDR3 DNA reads TGCGCCAGCAGCCAAGGGGGGGGATGGAACACTGAAGCTTTCTTT. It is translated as CASSQGGGWNTEAFF.

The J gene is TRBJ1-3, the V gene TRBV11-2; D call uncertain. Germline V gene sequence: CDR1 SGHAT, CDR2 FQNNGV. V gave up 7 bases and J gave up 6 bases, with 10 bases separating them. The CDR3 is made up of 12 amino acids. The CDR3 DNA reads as TGTGCCAGCACCCAAACCCAAAACACCATATATTTT. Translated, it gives CASTQTQNTIYF. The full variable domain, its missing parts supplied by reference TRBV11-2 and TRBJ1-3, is EAGVAQSPRYKIIEKRQSVAFWCNPISGHATLYWYQQILGQGPKLLIQFQNNGVVDDSQLPKDRFSAERLKGVDSTLKIQPAKLEDSAVYLCASTQTQNTIYFGEGSWLTVV.

DNA of the CDR3: TGTGCCAGCAGCTTGCCGACAGGGGATAGGTACGAGCAGTACTTC. It codes for CASSLPTGDRYEQYF. The chain couples TRBV5-8 to TRBJ2-7; TRBD1 agrees at 8 bases. Germline loops: CDR1 SGHTS, CDR2 YDEGEE. The CDR3 spans 15 residues. J gave up 4 bases and V 1 base, and 7 bases lay outside the gene matches. Filled out from reference TRBV5-8 and TRBJ2-7, the complete variable domain reads EAGVTQSPTHLIKTRGQQATLRCSPISGHTSVYWYQQALGLGLQFLLWYDEGEERNRGNFPPRFSGRQFPNYSSELNVNALELEDSALYLCASSLPTGDRYEQYFGPGTRLTVT.

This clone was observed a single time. CDR3 DNA: TGTGCCACCAGCAGAAGAGGACGCAACTGGGGACAGGGGGCAGTTGGGCCTAATGAAAAACTGTTTTTT. This codes for CATSRRGRNWGQGAVGPNEKLFF. The genes are TRBV15 and TRBJ1-4; 12 bases are a match to TRBD1. There are 23 residues in the CDR3. V shed 2 bases and J 3 bases; nucleotides not matched to a gene: 22. The germline V gene has CDR1 LNHNV and CDR2 YYDKDF (reference sequence).

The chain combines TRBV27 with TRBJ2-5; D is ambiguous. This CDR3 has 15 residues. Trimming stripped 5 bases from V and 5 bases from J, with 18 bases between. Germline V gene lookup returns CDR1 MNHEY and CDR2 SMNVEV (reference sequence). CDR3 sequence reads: CASSPTAGSGETQYF. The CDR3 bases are TGTGCCAGCAGTCCCACGGCCGGGTCCGGGGAGACCCAGTACTTC.

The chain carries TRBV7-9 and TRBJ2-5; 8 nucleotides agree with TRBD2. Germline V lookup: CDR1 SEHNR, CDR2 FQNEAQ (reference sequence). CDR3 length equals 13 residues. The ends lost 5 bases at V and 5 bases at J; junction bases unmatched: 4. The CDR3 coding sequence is TGTGCCAGCAGCCCCGGGGGGGCCGAGACCCAGTACTTC. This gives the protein CASSPGGAETQYF.

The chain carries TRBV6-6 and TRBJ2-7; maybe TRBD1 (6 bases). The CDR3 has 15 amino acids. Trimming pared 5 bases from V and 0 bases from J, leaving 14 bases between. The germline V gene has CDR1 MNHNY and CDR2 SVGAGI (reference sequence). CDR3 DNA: TGTGCCAGCAGTAACACAGGGTATAGCTCCTACGAGCAGTACTTC. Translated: CASSNTGYSSYEQYF.

The CDR3 DNA reads TGTGCCAGCAGAACCAGTATAGCGGGGGTGGAGACCCAGTACTTC. It is translated as CASRTSIAGVETQYF. The J gene is TRBJ2-5, the V gene TRBV6-1; 9 nucleotides align to TRBD2. CDR3 size: 15 residues. With V trimmed by 6 bases and J by 5 bases, 10 bases remained unmatched. Per the germline V gene, CDR1 is MNHNS and CDR2 is SASEGT.

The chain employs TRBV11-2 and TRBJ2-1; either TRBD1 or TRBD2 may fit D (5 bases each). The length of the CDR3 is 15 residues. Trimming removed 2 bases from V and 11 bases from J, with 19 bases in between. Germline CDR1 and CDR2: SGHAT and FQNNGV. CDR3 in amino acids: CASSLRGGQGAKQFF. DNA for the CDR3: TGTGCCAGCAGCTTACGGGGTGGTCAGGGCGCGAAGCAGTTCTTC.

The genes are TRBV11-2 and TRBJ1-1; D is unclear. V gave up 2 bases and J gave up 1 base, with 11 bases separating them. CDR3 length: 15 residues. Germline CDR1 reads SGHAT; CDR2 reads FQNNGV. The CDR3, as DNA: TGTGCCAGCAGCTTACTCCCACCACGGAACACTGAAGCTTTCTTT. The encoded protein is CASSLLPPRNTEAFF.

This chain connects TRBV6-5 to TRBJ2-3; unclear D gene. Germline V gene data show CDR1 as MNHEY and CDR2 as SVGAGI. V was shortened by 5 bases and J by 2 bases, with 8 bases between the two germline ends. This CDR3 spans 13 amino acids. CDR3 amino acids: CASSTWITDTQYF. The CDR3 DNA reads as TGTGCCAGCAGTACCTGGATCACAGATACGCAGTATTTT.

CDR3: CASGRAQGAGETQYF. CDR3 DNA sequence: TGCGCCAGCGGACGCGCACAGGGGGCAGGGGAGACCCAGTACTTC. This chain connects TRBV5-1 to TRBJ2-5; 9 bases are a match to TRBD1. The ends lost 7 bases at V and 5 bases at J; junction bases unmatched: 12. Germline assignment: CDR1 SGHRS and CDR2 YFSETQ. The CDR3 contains 15 residues.

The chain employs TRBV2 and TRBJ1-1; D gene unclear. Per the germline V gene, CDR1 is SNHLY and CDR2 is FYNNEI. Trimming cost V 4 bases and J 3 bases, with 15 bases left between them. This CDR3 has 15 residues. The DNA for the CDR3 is TGTGCCAGCAGTGTTCGTGCGCTCGCGGACACTGAAGCTTTCTTT. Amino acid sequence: CASSVRALADTEAFF.

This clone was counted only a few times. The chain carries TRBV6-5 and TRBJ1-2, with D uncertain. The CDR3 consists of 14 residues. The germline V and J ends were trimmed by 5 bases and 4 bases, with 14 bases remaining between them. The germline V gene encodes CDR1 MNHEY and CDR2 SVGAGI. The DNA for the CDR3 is TGTGCCAGCAGTCCTGCGGTGCGGACCTATGGCTACACCTTC. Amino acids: CASSPAVRTYGYTF.